This TCR beta chain was found in a study of patients and donors after allogeneic stem cell transplantation. TCRdb independently ran MiXCR on the RT-PCR reads; one entry per CDR3 protein. The table has about 960,000 distinct CDR3 sequences, about a sixth seen once; the top ten hold 5% to 6.5%. Germline V gives CDR1 SGHTA, CDR2 FQGNSA. This CDR3 spans 17 amino acids. Trimming at V came to 2 bases and at J to 0 bases, leaving 6 bases not matched to a gene. This clonotype was seen only a few times. The receptor's source is a human donor who was either an allogeneic HSCT recipient or a stem cell or donor lymphocyte infusion donor (not recorded which). It is not recorded whose cells these are; they may come from a transplant donor. The genes are TRBV7-2 and TRBJ2-2, with 7 bases matching TRBD1. Sequencing input: blood, either unsorted or a sorted T cell fraction (not recorded which). Written as DNA, the CDR3 is TGTGCCAGCAGCTTACGACCGGGACAGACGAACACCGGGGAGCTGTTTTTT. Translating gives CASSLRPGQTNTGELFF.